This TCR beta chain emerged from a study of Graves' ophthalmopathy and Graves' hyperthyroidism. Active ophthalmopathy (CAS at least 3, NOSPECS at least 4), lasting under 3 months. Diagnostic conclusions were grounded in clinical symptoms, serum thyroxine, TRAb, thyroid ultrasound and orbital computed tomography. From fresh peripheral blood, 8.5 to 10 ml in volume, the PBMCs were obtained. For repertoire sequencing, the TCR beta CDR3 regions were amplified from RNA transcripts. A first-round RT-PCR used HTBI primers, followed by a second-round multiplex PCR. TCRdb ran MiXCR on the multiplex PCR reads and lists one entry per CDR3 protein. The data contain roughly 500,000 distinct CDR3 sequences, about an eighth of them singletons. This clonotype was detected ten times or more. CDR1 is LGHNT and CDR2 is FRNRAP in the germline V gene. Deletions cut 0 bases from V and 8 bases from J, with 10 bases between. This CDR3 is 13 amino acids long.

The chain carries TRBV12-5 and TRBJ1-2, with D possibly being TRBD1 (5 bases). The clonotype was recovered from a woman aged 25 to 39 with Graves' ophthalmopathy. The sequenced material came from blood. This chain's CDR3 is CASGLVPGDGYTF. The CDR3 DNA follows: TGTGCTAGTGGTTTGGTACCTGGGGACGGCTACACCTTC.